The rows below give T cell receptor beta chains drawn from one sample of a study of OX40 agonist ivuxolimab in advanced cancers. TCRdb's copy holds only in-frame clones and misses some; the assay was immunoSEQ multiplex PCR. This table holds about 68,000 clones, roughly 84% found once. The source material was CD4+ or CD8+ T cells sorted from blood, sampled in a trial of the OX40 agonist ivuxolimab. Receptors originate from an adult with an advanced solid tumor such as melanoma, head and neck, liver or kidney cancer. The CDR3 runs from the conserved cysteine through the conserved F or W. Fields, in order: J gene, V gene, D gene, clone size, CDR3 protein, CDR3 DNA. The D gene is left open where the match is weak. Part of the rows lack a size; the others show once, few, many or a class for expanded clones.

TRBJ2-7 | TRBV5-8 | . | . | CASSPDSGLTYEQYF | TGTGCCAGCAGCCCCGACAGCGGTCTTACCTACGAGCAGTACTTC
TRBJ2-3 | TRBV5-8 | . | . | CASSFGTADTQYF | TGTGCCAGCAGCTTTGGGACCGCAGATACGCAGTATTTT
TRBJ2-3 | TRBV7-2 | . | once | CASSLASAVADTQYF | TGTGCCAGCAGCCTCGCCTCGGCGGTGGCAGATACGCAGTATTTT
TRBJ2-3 | TRBV7-2 | TRBD2 | once | CASSLWGLAGGPDTQYF | TGTGCCAGCAGCTTATGGGGACTAGCGGGGGGCCCAGATACGCAGTATTTT
TRBJ1-2 | TRBV6-6 | TRBD1 | . | CASRRGQGNYGYTF | TGTGCCAGCAGGCGGGGACAGGGGAACTATGGCTACACCTTC
TRBJ2-7 | TRBV5-1 | . | . | CASSLVPEGEQYF | TGCGCCAGCAGCTTGGTGCCGGAGGGAGAGCAGTACTTC
TRBJ2-2 | TRBV19 | . | . | CASSNRVDTGELFF | TGTGCCAGTAGTAACCGGGTTGACACCGGGGAGCTGTTTTTT
TRBJ1-1 | TRBV9 | . | few | CASSVRAARTEAFF | TGTGCCAGCAGCGTTAGGGCCGCTCGGACTGAAGCTTTCTTT
TRBJ1-5 | TRBV10-2 | . | . | CASSEYSNQPQHF | TGCGCCAGCAGTGAGTATAGCAATCAGCCCCAGCATTTT
TRBJ2-5 | TRBV6-6 | . | . | CASSLLGSGGQYF | TGTGCCAGCAGTCTGCTTGGGTCTGGTGGCCAGTACTTC
TRBJ1-4 | TRBV6-5 | TRBD1 | few | CASSRPDRGNEKLFF | TGTGCCAGCAGTCGACCGGACAGGGGTAATGAAAAACTGTTTTTT
TRBJ2-2 | TRBV27 | . | . | CASSFSGELFF | TGTGCCAGCAGTTTCAGCGGGGAGCTGTTTTTT
TRBJ1-2 | TRBV27 | TRBD1 | . | CASSWNGQGVSGYTF | TGTGCCAGCAGTTGGAACGGACAGGGGGTCTCTGGCTACACCTTC
TRBJ2-3 | TRBV7-2 | TRBD2 | . | CASSWTSSGGAADTQYF | TGTGCCAGCAGCTGGACTAGTAGCGGGGGGGCGGCAGATACGCAGTATTTT
TRBJ2-1 | TRBV11-2 | . | few | CASSFLGNEQFF | TGTGCCAGCAGCTTTTTGGGCAATGAGCAGTTCTTC
TRBJ2-1 | TRBV5-1 | . | . | CASSLSRTTHNEQFF | TGCGCCAGCAGCTTGTCCAGGACTACTCACAATGAGCAGTTCTTC
TRBJ2-7 | TRBV5-1 | . | . | CASRTVSSSSYEQYF | TGCGCCAGCAGAACAGTCAGTTCAAGCTCCTACGAGCAGTACTTC
TRBJ2-2 | TRBV18 | TRBD1 | . | CASSPGRGPPGELFF | TGTGCCAGCTCACCAGGCAGGGGGCCTCCCGGGGAGCTGTTTTTT
TRBJ2-5 | TRBV7-3 | . | . | CASSLIGGETQYF | TGTGCCAGCAGCTTAATCGGTGGAGAGACCCAGTACTTC
TRBJ2-7 | TRBV2 | . | . | CASSYRAYEQYF | TGTGCCAGCAGTTACAGGGCCTACGAGCAGTACTTC
TRBJ2-5 | TRBV2 | . | . | CASSDSETQYF | TGTGCCAGCAGTGATAGCGAGACCCAGTACTTC
TRBJ2-2 | TRBV7-2 | . | . | CASRATRLGELFF | TGTGCCAGCAGAGCTACTAGGCTCGGGGAGCTGTTTTTT
TRBJ2-7 | TRBV7-9 | TRBD2 | once | CATSGTSGGYEQYF | TGTGCCACATCTGGGACTAGCGGGGGTTACGAGCAGTACTTC
TRBJ1-2 | TRBV27 | TRBD1 | . | CASSWRQGGDYGYTF | TGTGCCAGCAGTTGGAGACAGGGTGGGGACTATGGCTACACCTTC
TRBJ1-2 | TRBV2 | . | few | CASSPVLTTDRSYGYTF | TGTGCCAGCAGTCCGGTCTTAACCACCGACAGGAGCTATGGCTACACCTTC
TRBJ1-5 | TRBV5-1 | . | few | CASSLEGGNQPQHF | TGCGCCAGCAGCTTGGAAGGAGGAAATCAGCCCCAGCATTTT
TRBJ2-3 | TRBV7-3 | TRBD2 | . | CASSPRTSGGADTQYF | TGTGCCAGCAGCCCTCGGACTAGCGGGGGGGCAGATACGCAGTATTTT
TRBJ2-5 | TRBV9 | TRBD2 | . | CASSLGRGGPETQYF | TGTGCCAGCAGCTTAGGACGGGGGGGCCCAGAGACCCAGTACTTC
TRBJ1-1 | TRBV6-5 | . | . | CASSYTRIRGEAFF | TGTGCCAGCAGTTATACCAGGATCAGGGGTGAAGCTTTCTTT
TRBJ2-5 | TRBV18 | TRBD1 | once | CASSHDRVSNQYF | TGTGCCAGCTCGCACGACAGGGTCTCGAACCAGTACTTC
TRBJ2-1 | TRBV4-3 | . | . | CASSQEGGSRFF | TGCGCCAGCAGCCAAGAAGGAGGTTCAAGGTTCTTC
TRBJ2-7 | TRBV6-6 | TRBD1 | . | CASTGQAIYEQYF | TGTGCCAGCACCGGACAGGCTATCTACGAGCAGTACTTC
TRBJ2-1 | TRBV28 | TRBD1 | . | CASSPETGAPAKQFF | TGTGCCAGCAGTCCCGAGACAGGGGCCCCTGCAAAGCAGTTCTTC
TRBJ2-1 | TRBV5-1 | . | . | CASTLGVGALPYNEQFF | TGCGCCAGCACCCTTGGAGTAGGGGCCCTCCCCTATAATGAGCAGTTCTTC